One sample yielded the 6 T cell receptor beta chains listed below, sequenced in a study of shared clonotypes between healthy human individuals. Profiling relied on immunoSEQ multiplex PCR, and the TCRdb table lists in-frame clones only, not all of them. This table has some 200,000 clones, approximately 95% appearing once. The sample comprised naive CD4+ T cells sorted from blood. Subset meaning: CD45RA+ positively selected. These receptors were collected from a woman aged 25 to 39 in good health.

V usage is TRBV18 and J usage is TRBJ2-5; the D is unclear. The DNA end is more similar to TRBJ2-7, so the J call may be wrong. This CDR3 spans 14 amino acids. Germline CDR1 reads KGHSH; CDR2 reads LQKENI. The CDR3 loop is CASSPGGFTYEQYF. The DNA of the CDR3 is TGTGCCAGCTCACCAGGCGGATTCACCTACGAGCAGTACTTC.

The chain recombines TRBV11-2 with TRBJ2-1; no reliable D call. The CDR3 totals 14 residues. Germline V lookup: CDR1 SGHAT, CDR2 FQNNGV. Deletions cut 6 bases from V and 0 bases from J, with 9 bases between. The CDR3 reads CASSAGSSYNEQFF. The CDR3, as DNA: TGTGCCAGCAGTGCCGGCAGCTCCTACAATGAGCAGTTCTTC.

The chain has TRBV2 and TRBJ2-7; 12 positions match TRBD2. The germline CDR1 and CDR2 sequences are SNHLY and FYNNEI. CDR3 length: 15 amino acids. V shed 6 bases and J 1 base; nucleotides not matched to a gene: 4. The CDR3 DNA reads TGTGCCAGCAGGTTTACTAGCGGGAGGTCCTACGAGCAGTACTTC. It yields the protein CASRFTSGRSYEQYF. Full variable domain (remainder filled in from reference TRBV2 and TRBJ2-7): EPEVTQTPSHQVTQMGQEVILRCVPISNHLYFYWYRQILGQKVEFLVSFYNNEISEKSEIFDDQFSVERPDGSNFTLKIRSTKLEDSAMYFCASRFTSGRSYEQYFGPGTRLTVT.

This sequence joins TRBV7-3 and TRBJ1-2; D uncertain. CDR1 SGHTA and CDR2 FQGTGA come from the germline V gene. Between the trimmed V and J ends, which lost 6 bases and 8 bases, there was a span of 22 bases. The CDR3 totals 15 residues. The CDR3 DNA is TGTGCCAGCAGATTTATTAGGGCCCGGGTCCGGGGCTACACCTTC. Translated, it gives CASRFIRARVRGYTF.

J is TRBJ2-7 and V is TRBV5-1; 10 bases fit TRBD1. The CDR3 consists of 15 residues. J was trimmed by 6 bases and V by 3 bases; bases with no gene match: 9. Germline CDR1 is SGHRS and CDR2 is YFSETQ. In nucleotides, the CDR3 is TGCGCCAGCAGCTCCCTGCGGGGACAGGGGCGCGAGCAGTACTTC. It is translated as CASSSLRGQGREQYF.

V is TRBV12-5 and J is TRBJ1-1; D gene ambiguous. The germline V gene encodes CDR1 LGHNT and CDR2 FRNRAP. Between the trimmed V and J ends, which lost 0 bases and 5 bases, there was a span of 19 bases. CDR3 size: 17 residues. This CDR3 reads CASGLVRTPSGMTEAFF. The CDR3 nucleotides are TGTGCTAGTGGTTTGGTAAGGACCCCCTCAGGTATGACTGAAGCTTTCTTT.